This T cell receptor (beta chain) was observed in a study of T cell repertoires in cytomegalovirus infection. Unmatched junction bases numbered 24, after V lost 7 bases and J lost 10 bases. There are 20 residues in the CDR3. Germline lookup yields CDR1 MGHRA and CDR2 YSYEKL. TCRdb used MiXCR to reprocess the reads, holding one entry per CDR3 protein. The sample lists roughly 700,000 distinct CDR3 sequences, around a third seen once, with roughly 18% in the top ten. This clonotype has ten or more counts. The target antigen is unknown. The material sequenced was cultured PBMCs, taken from culture after CMV antigen stimulation. The origin of this receptor is a human donor in good health (CMV status not recorded). Some clones in this sample may be carry-over from other donors' samples. The V and J genes are TRBV4-1 and TRBJ2-1, with TRBD2 matching 14 bases. CDR3 amino acids: CASKSRWLRTGTSGGDEQFF. In DNA, the CDR3 is TGCGCCAGCAAGTCCCGCTGGTTGCGGACCGGGACTAGCGGGGGAGACGAGCAGTTCTTC.